The 2 T cell receptor beta chains below were found in one sample sequenced in a study of human T cells and chemical hapten exposure (dated by TCRdb to the early 2020s). Library preparation was by RACE. The instrument was a NextSeq 500. In TCRdb, the public reads were trimmed at Q25 with fastp and aligned with MiXCR, with productive beta chains retained. Each entry is one CDR3 protein sequence, shown with its most common DNA and genes. The sample yields some 110,000 distinct CDR3 sequences; nearly 35% were counted once. The biggest ten clones account for more than 2.5% of the sample. The sample's time point label is to be understood as: patch test 3, about 24 weeks after DPC sensitization. The treatment or condition label here, explained by the study, means: therapeutic diphenylcyclopropenone sensitization with weekly scalp DPC. This specimen was whole blood, taken in connection with sensitization to the hapten diphenylcyclopropenone (DPC). These receptors were obtained from a man aged 35-49 years with alopecia areata. Some clones in this sample may be carry-over from other donors' samples.

This clonotype occurred a few times. J is TRBJ2-3 and V is TRBV6-1, with a tentative D call TRBD2 (5 bases). The CDR3 sequence is 15 residues long. In germline, CDR1 is MNHNS, CDR2 SASEGT. Trimming cost V 1 base and J 0 bases, with 8 bases left between them. CDR3 sequence reads: CASSEDGGSTDTQYF. The CDR3 DNA reads as TGTGCCAGCAGTGAAGATGGCGGGAGCACAGATACGCAGTATTTT.

This clonotype was seen only once. This chain joins TRBV20-1 and TRBJ1-5; weak D call: TRBD1 (6 bases). The germline gives CDR1 DFQATT, CDR2 SNEGSKA (reference sequence). Trimming stripped 1 base from V and 4 bases from J, with 14 bases between. This CDR3 has 15 amino acids. Here the CDR3 reads CSARVLGRGNQPQHF. DNA of the CDR3: TGCAGTGCTAGAGTATTAGGCAGGGGTAATCAGCCCCAGCATTTT.